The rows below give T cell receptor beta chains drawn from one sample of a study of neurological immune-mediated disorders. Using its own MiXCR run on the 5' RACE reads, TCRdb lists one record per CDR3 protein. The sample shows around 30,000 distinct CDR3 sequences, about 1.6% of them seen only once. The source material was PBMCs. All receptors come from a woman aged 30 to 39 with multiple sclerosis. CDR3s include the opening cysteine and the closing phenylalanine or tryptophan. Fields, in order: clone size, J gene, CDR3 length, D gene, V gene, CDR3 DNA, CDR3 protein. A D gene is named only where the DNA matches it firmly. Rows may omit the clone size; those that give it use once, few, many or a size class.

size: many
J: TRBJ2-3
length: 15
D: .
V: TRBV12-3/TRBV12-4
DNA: TGTGCCAGCAGTTTTAGGGGGGTAGCTGCAGATACGCAGTATTTT
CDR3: CASSFRGVAADTQYF

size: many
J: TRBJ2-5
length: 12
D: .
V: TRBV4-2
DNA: TGTGCCAGCAGCCAAGATTGGAGGACCCAGTACTTC
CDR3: CASSQDWRTQYF

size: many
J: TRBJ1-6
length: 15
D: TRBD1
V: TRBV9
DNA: TGTGCCAGCAGCGTAGGACAGGGGTGGGATTCACCCCTCCACTTT
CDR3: CASSVGQGWDSPLHF

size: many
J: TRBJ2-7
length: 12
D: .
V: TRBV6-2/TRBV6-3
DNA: TGTGCCAGCAAGGATCGGGGCTACGAGCAGTACTTC
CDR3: CASKDRGYEQYF

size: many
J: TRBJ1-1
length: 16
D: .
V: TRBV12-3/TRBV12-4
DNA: TGTGCCAGCAGTCACCGCGGAGGGGGGGCTAGGACTGAAGCTTTCTTT
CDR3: CASSHRGGGARTEAFF

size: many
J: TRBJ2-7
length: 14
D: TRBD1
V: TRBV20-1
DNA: TGCAGTGCTATACGGGGACAGGGGAGATACGAGCAGTACTTC
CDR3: CSAIRGQGRYEQYF

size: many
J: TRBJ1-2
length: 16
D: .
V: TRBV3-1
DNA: TGTGCCAGCAGCCCCCCGGGGGGGGCGATCTTAAATGGCTACACCTTC
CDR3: CASSPPGGAILNGYTF

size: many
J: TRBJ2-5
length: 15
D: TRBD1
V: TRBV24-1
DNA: TGTGCCACCAGTGACCGGACAGGGGGCAGGGAGACCCAGTACTTC
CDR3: CATSDRTGGRETQYF

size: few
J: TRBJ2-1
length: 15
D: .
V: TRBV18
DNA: TGTGCCAGCTCACCAGGACCGAGCTCCTACAATGAGCAGTTCTTC
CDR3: CASSPGPSSYNEQFF

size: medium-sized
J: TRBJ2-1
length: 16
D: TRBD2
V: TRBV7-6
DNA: TGTGCCAGCAGTATCTTATTTAGCGGGGGGGCCAATGAGCAGTTCTTC
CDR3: CASSILFSGGANEQFF

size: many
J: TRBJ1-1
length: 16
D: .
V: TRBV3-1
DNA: TGTGCCAGCAGCCAAAACCCCGGGGTCATGAACACTGAAGCTTTCTTT
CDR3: CASSQNPGVMNTEAFF

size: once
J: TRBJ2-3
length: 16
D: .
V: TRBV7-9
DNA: TGTGCCAGCAGCTTAGCCGGGACCGCCGGCGCAGATACACAGTATTTT
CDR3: CASSLAGTAGADTQYF

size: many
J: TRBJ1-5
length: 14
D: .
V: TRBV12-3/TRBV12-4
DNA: TGTGCCAGCAGACTTAAAGATAGCAATCAGCCCCAGCATTTT
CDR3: CASRLKDSNQPQHF

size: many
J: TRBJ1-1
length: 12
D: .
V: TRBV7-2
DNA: TGTGCCAGCAGCTTCAGGAACACTGAAGCTTTCTTT
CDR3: CASSFRNTEAFF

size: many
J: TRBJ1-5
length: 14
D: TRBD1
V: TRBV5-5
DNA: TGTGCCAGCAGCCAAGGGACAGGAAATCAGCCCCAGCATTTT
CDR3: CASSQGTGNQPQHF

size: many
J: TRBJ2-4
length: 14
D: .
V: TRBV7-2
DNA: TGTGCCAGCAGCTTACGAGGGGCCAAAAACATTCAGTACTTC
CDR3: CASSLRGAKNIQYF

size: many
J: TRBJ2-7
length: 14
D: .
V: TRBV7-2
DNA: TGTGCCAGCAGCGCGGGGGCTCGCTCCTACGAGCAGTACTTC
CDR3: CASSAGARSYEQYF

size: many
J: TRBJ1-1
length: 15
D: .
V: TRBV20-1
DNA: TGCAGTGCTAGAAGTCGGGGCGCCCCCTATACTGAAGCTTTCTTT
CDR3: CSARSRGAPYTEAFF

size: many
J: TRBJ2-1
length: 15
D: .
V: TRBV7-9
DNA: TGTGCCAGCAGCCAGAAACGCCGCCTCGGGAATGAGCAGTTCTTC
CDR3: CASSQKRRLGNEQFF

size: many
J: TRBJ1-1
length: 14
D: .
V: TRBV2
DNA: TGTGCCAGCAGTGCGATAACAATCGGCGGTGAAGCTTTCTTT
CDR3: CASSAITIGGEAFF

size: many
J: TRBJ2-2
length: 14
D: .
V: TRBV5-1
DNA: TGCGCCAGCAGCGGCTTGTCGGGGCCCGGGGAGCTGTTTTTT
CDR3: CASSGLSGPGELFF

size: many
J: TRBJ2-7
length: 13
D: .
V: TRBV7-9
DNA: TGTGCCAGCAGCTTACCCAGCTCCCACGAGCAGTACTTC
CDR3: CASSLPSSHEQYF

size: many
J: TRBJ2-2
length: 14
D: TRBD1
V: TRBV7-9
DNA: TGTGCCAGCATACGGACAGGGGTCACCGGGGAGCTGTTTTTT
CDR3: CASIRTGVTGELFF

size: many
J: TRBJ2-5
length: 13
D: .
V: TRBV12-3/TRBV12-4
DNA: TGTGCCAGCAGTGTGGGCCAGCAAGAGACCCAGTACTTC
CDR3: CASSVGQQETQYF

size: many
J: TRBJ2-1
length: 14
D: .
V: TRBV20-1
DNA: TGCAGTGCTAGAGCAGGGAGTGGAGTCAATGAGCAGTTCTTC
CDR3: CSARAGSGVNEQFF

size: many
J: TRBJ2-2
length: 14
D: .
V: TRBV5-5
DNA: TGTGCCAGCAGCTTTCCAGCCAACACCGGGGAGCTGTTTTTT
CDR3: CASSFPANTGELFF

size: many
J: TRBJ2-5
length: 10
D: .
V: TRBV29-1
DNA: .
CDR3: CSVAEGTGRF

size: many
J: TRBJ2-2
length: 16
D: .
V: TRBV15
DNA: TGTGCCACCAGCAGAGCCGTGGGGGTTAGCACCGGGGAGCTGTTTTTT
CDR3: CATSRAVGVSTGELFF

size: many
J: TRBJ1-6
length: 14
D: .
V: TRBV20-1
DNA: TGCAGTGCCCCGGGTGGCTCTTATAATTCACCCCTCCACTTT
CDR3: CSAPGGSYNSPLHF

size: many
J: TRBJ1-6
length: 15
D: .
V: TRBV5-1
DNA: TGCGCCAGCAGCTTGGACGGACAGCTTAATTCACCCCTCCACTTT
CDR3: CASSLDGQLNSPLHF

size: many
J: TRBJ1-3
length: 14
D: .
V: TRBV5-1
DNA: TGCGCCAGCAGTACTACACCATCCGGAAACACCATATATTTT
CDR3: CASSTTPSGNTIYF

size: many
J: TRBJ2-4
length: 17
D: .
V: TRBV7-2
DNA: TGTGCCAGCAGCTTTATCGGTGTCTCCCCAGCCAAAAACATTCAGTACTTC
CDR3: CASSFIGVSPAKNIQYF

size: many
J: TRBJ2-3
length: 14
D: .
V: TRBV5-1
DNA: TGCGCCAGCAGCCCTACGGGGGGCAGCCCTACGCAGTATTTT
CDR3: CASSPTGGSPTQYF

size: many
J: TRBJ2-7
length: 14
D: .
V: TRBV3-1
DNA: TGTGCCAGCAGCCAAGGACCCGTGTCCTACGAGCAGTACTTC
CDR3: CASSQGPVSYEQYF

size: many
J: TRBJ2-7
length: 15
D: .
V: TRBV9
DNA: TGTGCCAGCAGCGTAGCCGAGGGGCTAGGGTACGAGCAGTACTTC
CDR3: CASSVAEGLGYEQYF

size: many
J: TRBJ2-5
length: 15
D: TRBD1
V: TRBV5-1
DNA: TGCGCCAGCAGCCGCCTACAGGGGCCTCAAGAGACCCAGTACTTC
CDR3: CASSRLQGPQETQYF

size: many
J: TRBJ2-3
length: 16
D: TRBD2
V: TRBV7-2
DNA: TGTGCCAGCAGCCGGGGCCCTAGCGGGGCGGAAGATACGCAGTATTTT
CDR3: CASSRGPSGAEDTQYF

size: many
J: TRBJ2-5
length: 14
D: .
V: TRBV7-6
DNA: TGTGCCAGCAGCCGCACAGGGTCAGAGGAGACCCAGTACTTC
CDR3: CASSRTGSEETQYF

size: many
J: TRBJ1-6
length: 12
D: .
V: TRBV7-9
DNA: TGTGCCAGCAGCTTACAGAATTCACCCCTCCACTTT
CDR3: CASSLQNSPLHF

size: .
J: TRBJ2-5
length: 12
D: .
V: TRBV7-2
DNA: TGTGCCAGCAGCTTAGGTGCAGAGACCCAGTACTTC
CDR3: CASSLGAETQYF

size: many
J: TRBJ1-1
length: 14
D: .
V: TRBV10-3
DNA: TGTGCCATCAGTCGTGACAACGTGAACACTGAAGCTTTCTTT
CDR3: CAISRDNVNTEAFF